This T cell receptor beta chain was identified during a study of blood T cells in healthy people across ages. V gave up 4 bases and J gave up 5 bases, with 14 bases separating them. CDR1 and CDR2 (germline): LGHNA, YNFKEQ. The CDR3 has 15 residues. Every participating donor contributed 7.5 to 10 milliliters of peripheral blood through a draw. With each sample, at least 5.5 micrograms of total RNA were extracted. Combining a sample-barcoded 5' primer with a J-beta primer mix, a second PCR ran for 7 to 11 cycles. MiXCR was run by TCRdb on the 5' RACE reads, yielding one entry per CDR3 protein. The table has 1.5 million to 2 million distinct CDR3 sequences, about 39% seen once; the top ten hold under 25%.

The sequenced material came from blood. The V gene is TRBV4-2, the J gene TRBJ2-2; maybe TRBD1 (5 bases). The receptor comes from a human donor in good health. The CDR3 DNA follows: TGTGCCAGCAGCCCCACCGCAGGGTGGACCGGGGAGCTGTTTTTT. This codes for CASSPTAGWTGELFF.